This T cell receptor beta chain was documented in a study of PD-1 blockade in classical Hodgkin lymphoma. Overall study findings and caveats: No one has yet defined what causes the repertoire differences, which may be disease activity or prior therapy. According to reports, newly diagnosed patients had lower baseline TCR diversity than healthy donors, and relapsed/refractory patients had lower baseline TCR diversity still.

TCRdb keeps only in-frame clones here, not all; method: immunoSEQ multiplex PCR. The sample lists about 30,000 clones, more than 85% seen once, with about 4% in the top ten. This clone was detected once. Antigen specificity is unknown. Stated time point: newly diagnosed, previously untreated cHL patient sample. Newly diagnosed, untreated classical Hodgkin lymphoma PBMCs provided comparison. The specimen was peripheral blood mononuclear cells (PBMCs). The sequence came from a human donor with classical Hodgkin lymphoma.

CDR3 loop: CASSQQAGGETQYF. CDR3 nucleotide sequence: TGCGCCAGCAGCCAACAAGCGGGAGGGGAGACCCAGTACTTC. The genes are TRBV4-3 and TRBJ2-5; 10 nucleotides agree with TRBD2. The CDR3 contains 14 residues. The germline CDR1 and CDR2 sequences are LGHNA and YSLEER. V gave up 2 bases and J gave up 5 bases; unmatched junction bases: 2.